This TCR beta chain was identified in a study of cytomegalovirus exposure and HLA in healthy donors (TCRdb year 2017). In terms of the full investigation: An earlier analysis of some 620 of the donors reported approximately 300 Gb of sequence data and roughly 120 million unique TCR beta sequences obtained from about 200 million T cells. About 310 gigabases of sequencing data and approximately 80 million unique TCR sequences were included in an early release covering under 650 HLA-typed donors. Of the roughly 400 genotyped donors, around 81% fell in the genetic ancestry cluster associated with self-reported Caucasian donors. The study aimed to test whether cataloging public T cell receptors could reveal signatures of past pathogen exposure. The T cell repertoires of 666 subjects were profiled by immunosequencing and related to cytomegalovirus serostatus. Besides the first cohort of 500 to 700 subjects, a separate validation cohort made up of over 100 different subjects was used. High-throughput TCR immunosequencing, statistical association of individual TCRs with disease status, and machine learning were combined to predict cytomegalovirus infection status. A later analysis re-examined previously published TCR beta repertoires from over 500 donors and added high-resolution HLA genotyping to investigate patterns of TCR occurrence. In the later analysis, no new phenotypic data were used to find candidate immune exposures; instead, reliance was placed on TCR beta sequences and their occurrence across donors. In an earlier analysis of 500 to 650 of the donors, high-throughput TCR beta sequencing was used to judge whether each TCR beta V gene segment behaved as functional or pseudogenic. Alongside the repertoire data, information on donor age, sex, ethnicity and CMV serostatus was compiled. Genome-wide SNP genotypes for about 65% of the roughly 670 donors were used in a later genetic analysis, which treated that subset as a discovery cohort. Every repertoire in the discovery cohort had been generated on one and the same sequencing platform. HLA typing included class I and class II loci at four-digit resolution. Typing coverage differed by locus: A, B, C, DRB1 and DQB1 were typed in about 620-640 donors, DQA1 in 522, DPA1 in over 600, and DPB1 in 400 to 490. Because of strong linkage in the cohort, roughly five DR-DQ haplotypes were treated as single units for association and clustering. Among a few hundred genotyped donors of the cohort, an average of roughly 240,000 unique TCR beta nucleotide sequences were sequenced per donor, roughly 20% of them non-productive.

V and J are trimmed by 3 bases and 2 bases, and the gene matches miss 7 bases of the junction. The CDR3 has 16 amino acids, counting the end cysteine and phenylalanine. The kept DNA is CDR3 alone, 48 bases in frame from the first base. Sequences KGHSH (CDR1) and LQKENI (CDR2) are obtained from the germline V gene. What the work shows at the level of the full study, not this receptor alone: In this cohort, only TCR beta chains were sequenced, and detectable features were limited by the absence of alpha or paired-chain data. The study listed approximately 160 TCR beta chains as associated with cytomegalovirus. Because counts were too low, seventeen rarely observed V segments, including chromosome 9 orphons, were excluded from the earlier analysis of fewer than 650 of the donors. In a later genetic analysis, a missense DCLRE1C variant was associated with V-gene and J-gene trimming of TCR beta chains, and the association was replicated in an independent cohort. When HLA alleles, especially DR and DQ, strongly co-occurred, TCR associations were difficult to assign to individual alleles. In a later analysis, TCR association rates were found to vary across HLA loci, with the most associated TCRs seen for DRB1 alleles and the fewest for HLA-C alleles. Correlated functional status among segregating V segments might reflect linkage disequilibrium, but an unknown experimental factor could not be ruled out. The authors suggested that the approach could potentially be generalized to other disease states and immunological phenotypes. A cluster of highly shared sequence variants was judged likely to represent a technical artifact of the sequencing pipeline. In a later analysis, HLA-associated TCR beta chains were found to be more clonally expanded and to have lower generation probabilities than equally common non-associated chains. Some IMGT-functional V segments, including TRBV6-2 and TRBV6-3, could not be distinguished by the 87-base-pair reads and were therefore excluded. According to a later genetic analysis, donors in an Asian-associated ancestry cluster had fewer N-insertions in productive TCRs than the roughly 700-donor mean. The classifier was reported to diagnose cytomegalovirus status with high specificity and sensitivity in both the original and validation cohorts. Immune exposure information for the cohort was limited to CMV serostatus. In an earlier analysis of around 500 of the donors, most TCR beta V segments appeared in productive rearrangements about 90% or about 30% of the time, broadly matching IMGT annotations. Most CMV-associated TCR beta chains appeared to be HLA-restricted in a later analysis, and the HLA associations seemed to be driven largely by CMV exposure. In vitro tests confirmed that a few of the cytomegalovirus-associated TCR beta chains recognize cytomegalovirus antigens. Sequencing depth was assumed to be roughly uniform across donors in the presence/absence analyses, though that assumption may not hold. Specific HLA alleles were associated with 16,951 TCR beta sequences at a false discovery rate of 0.05 in a later analysis. HLA typing was unavailable for some donors at each locus, so association tests used only the typed subset. While some public TCRs were present in many individuals, most TCR sequences turned up only very rarely across donors. A later analysis reported that several top co-occurrence clusters appeared linked to parvovirus B19, influenza, CMV and Epstein-Barr virus. A further reported finding was that TCR beta sequences accurately predicted the HLA-A and HLA-B alleles for most subjects in the first cohort.

The cohort was made up of several hundred healthy bone marrow donors. Cohort members were all nominally healthy when sampled, although unrecorded immune exposures were likely present. The donor tested CMV seronegative and was one of the 352 seronegative cohort members. Every donor gave a peripheral blood sample, and the peripheral blood mononuclear cells from that sample were used for TCR beta sequencing. Genomic DNA extraction from the blood cell samples was performed with the Qiagen DNeasy Blood Extraction Kit. Library preparation used the immunoSEQ multiplex PCR assay. For the multiplex PCR, a mixture combining 60 forward primers for TCR Vbeta segments and 13 reverse primers for TCR Jbeta segments was used. A multiplex PCR assay on genomic DNA amplified the CDR3 region of rearranged TCR beta genes. On the Illumina HiSeq System, the amplified TCR beta libraries were sequenced as 87-base-pair reads. On the authors' methods: Across the 666 repertoires, a later analysis counted some 81 million unique TCR beta chains, some 11 million of which were shared by at least two donors. A nearest-neighbor algorithm error-corrected the raw reads and collapsed the reads into unique sequences, merging closely related sequences to remove PCR and sequencing errors. CDR3 sequences were aligned to IMGT reference sequences to assign V, D and J gene segments. For a sequence to be retained, a match of at least six nucleotides to both a V gene segment and a J gene segment was required. Rearrangements were called productive when the CDR3 lacked stop codons and stayed in frame with V and J; all others were non-productive. Following IMGT convention, CDR3 was defined as the stretch from the second conserved V-encoded cysteine to the conserved J-encoded phenylalanine. Sequences without an unambiguous match to a single V gene segment were excluded from the earlier analysis of a few hundred of the donors. In an earlier analysis of approximately 560 of the donors, a V segment was called functional when productive rearrangements were above 56.7%, and segregating when the standard deviation between donors exceeded 5%. To diagnose cytomegalovirus status from the catalog of TCR beta chain sequences, a statistical classification framework was built. In a later analysis, TCR nucleotide sequences were compared against IMGT/GENE-DB human TR gene sequences so that V and J genes could be assigned. Using the TCRdist pipeline, a later analysis assigned CDR3 sequences along with most-parsimonious VDJ recombination scenarios. A later analysis defined each TCR beta chain by its CDR3 amino acid sequence plus V-gene family, and excluded reads lacking a unique V-gene family. As a way to deal with suspected cross-contamination and a sequencing artifact, a later analysis dropped over 550 nucleotide sequences that were highly shared and had low generation probability. In a later analysis, a clonal expansion index was calculated for each public chain from normalized within-repertoire ranks of inferred template counts. A later analysis computed generation probabilities with a VDJ recombination model fitted to out-of-frame rearrangements, and checked the results against IGoR. In a later analysis, TCR-TCR, TCR-HLA and TCR-CMV co-occurrence was scored with hypergeometric tests, and a repertoire-size bias correction was applied to TCR pairs. To estimate false discovery rates, a later analysis permuted the HLA or CMV assignments 20 times. In a later analysis, co-occurring TCRs were grouped using DBSCAN, and TCRdist sequence similarity was added for clustering within HLA-allele-positive subsets. Repertoires with fewer than 30,000 or more than 120,000 public chains were left out of co-occurrence clustering, as were roughly five repertoires with anomalous nucleotide sharing. What TCRdb holds here is the immuneACCESS table cut down to in-frame rearrangements. Part of the clones is not present; checked against another copy, under half of the missing clones reflect an unresolved V gene, and the others are unexplained. V and J calls plus clone size are reproduced from that table; the DNA served to infer D and trimming. The sample table records some 140,000 clones. The ten biggest clones cover about 1.6% of the sample.

Concerning this clone itself: Its antigen is not yet known.

Material for sequencing was PBMCs. The chain uses TRBV18 and TRBJ2-3, with 8 bases in between that match TRBD1. The receptor comes from a woman aged 40 to 49 in good health and CMV-seronegative. The CDR3: CASSPQGQAFTDTQYF. The sequenced DNA: TGTGCCAGCTCACCTCAGGGACAGGCATTCACAGATACGCAGTATTTT.